The 6 T cell receptor beta chains below come from one sample, sequenced in a study of beta chain features in type 1 diabetes. General study results and limits: In every one of the four CD4+ subsets, TCRB CDR3s were moderately but significantly shorter in Type 1 diabetes patients.

Their antigen targets remain unknown. Investigators reverse transcribed all isolated RNA, so they sequenced expressed TCRB transcripts. TCRdb keeps only in-frame clones here, not all; method: immunoSEQ multiplex PCR. This sample has 600,000 to 700,000 clones; about an eighth occur once, and the top ten carry 0.02% to 0.025%. Sequenced input: naive CD4+ T cells from blood. Source of these receptors: a man between 18 and 35 years old with type 1 diabetes.

This clone has only a few counts. In DNA, the CDR3 is TGTGCCAGCTCACCACGGAACAGGGGGAACTCCGAAAAACTGTTTTTT. It codes for CASSPRNRGNSEKLFF. This sequence joins TRBV18 and TRBJ1-4; 8 nucleotides align to TRBD1. CDR1 KGHSH and CDR2 LQKENI come from the germline V gene. This CDR3 has 16 amino acids. The V and J ends lost 1 base and 8 bases, in that order; junction bases with no gene match: 9.

The chain joins TRBV30 to TRBJ1-1; D is unclear. Germline V gene data show CDR1 as GTSNPN and CDR2 as SVGIG (reference sequence). V gave up 0 bases and J gave up 4 bases, with 12 bases separating them. The CDR3 has 14 amino acids. The CDR3 DNA reads as TGTGCCTGGAGTGTTTACACCCCGGCCACTGAAGCTTTCTTT. Translating gives CAWSVYTPATEAFF. The whole variable domain, remainder taken from reference TRBV30 and TRBJ1-1, is SQTIHQWPATLVQPVGSPLSLECTVEGTSNPNLYWYRQAAGRGLQLLFYSVGIGQISSEVPQNLSASRPQDRQFILSSKKLLLSDSGFYLCAWSVYTPATEAFFGQGTRLTVV.

This clone turned up a few times. The rearrangement joins TRBV28 to TRBJ1-6; maybe TRBD1 (5 bases). The CDR3 covers 13 residues. Germline V CDR1 and CDR2: MDHEN, SYDVKM. V was trimmed by 6 bases and J by 8 bases, leaving 11 bases between them. The CDR3: CASRGRVDSPLHF. CDR3 DNA sequence: TGTGCCAGCAGGGGCAGGGTTGATTCACCCCTCCACTTT.

The J gene is TRBJ1-4, the V gene TRBV11-3; tentative D call: TRBD1 (5 bases). The CDR3 extends over 13 amino acids. Germline values: CDR1 SGHNT, CDR2 YENEEA. Between the trimmed V and J ends, which lost 3 bases and 12 bases, there was a span of 14 bases. The CDR3 region is CASSFRQPGQLFF. In DNA form, the CDR3 reads TGTGCCAGCAGCTTTCGACAACCGGGGCAACTGTTTTTT.

This chain links TRBV4-1 with TRBJ1-1; 9 positions match TRBD1. With V trimmed by 4 bases and J by 0 bases, 6 bases remained unmatched. From germline, CDR1 is MGHRA and CDR2 YSYEKL. This CDR3 has 16 amino acids. The CDR3 spells CASSLGQGKMNTEAFF. CDR3 bases: TGCGCCAGCAGCCTAGGACAGGGGAAGATGAACACTGAAGCTTTCTTT.

V usage is TRBV6-5 and J usage is TRBJ1-3; D is ambiguous. CDR3 length equals 14 residues. Trimming removed 2 bases at V and 2 bases at J, with 7 bases between. Looked up from germline, CDR1 is MNHEY and CDR2 is SVGAGI. Here the CDR3 DNA reads TGTGCCAGCAGTTACCTGGGTCCTGGAAACACCATATATTTT. Protein sequence: CASSYLGPGNTIYF.